The 5 T cell receptor beta chains below were found in one sample sequenced in a study of T cell repertoires in cytomegalovirus infection. These TCRs are of unknown antigen specificity. TCRdb independently ran MiXCR on the reads; one entry per CDR3 protein. The sample has a few hundred thousand distinct CDR3 sequences, around a third seen once; the top ten hold 15% to 20%. The input for sequencing was cultured PBMCs, taken from culture after CMV antigen stimulation. These receptors were taken from a human donor in good health (CMV status not recorded). Some clones in this sample may be carry-over from other donors' samples.

V usage is TRBV5-4 and J usage is TRBJ2-1; D ambiguous. Germline CDR1 and CDR2: SGHNT and YYREEE (reference sequence). The ends were cut back, 4 bases at V and 10 bases at J, with 15 bases in the middle. The CDR3 extends over 13 amino acids. DNA of the CDR3: TGTGCCAGCAGCCAAACGGGTTGGGGAGAGCAGTTCTTC. Translated: CASSQTGWGEQFF.

This chain connects TRBV11-2 to TRBJ1-4, with a tentative D call TRBD1 (5 bases). The CDR3 totals 16 residues. Germline CDR1 is SGHAT and CDR2 is FQNNGV. The V end lost 0 bases, the J end lost 10 bases, and 18 bases lay between the germline ends. CDR3 nucleotide sequence: TGTGCCAGCAGCTTAGATCCCGATAGGGGTCGTGGAAAACTGTTTTTT. Its translation: CASSLDPDRGRGKLFF.

This clonotype was detected many times. The CDR3 DNA is TGCGCCAGCAGCCAAGCCGGGAGACAGGGAAGCAATCAGCCCCAGCATTTT. This encodes CASSQAGRQGSNQPQHF. The V gene is TRBV4-1, the J gene TRBJ1-5; 7 bases match TRBD1. Looked up from germline, CDR1 is MGHRA and CDR2 is YSYEKL. The CDR3 is made up of 17 amino acids. V lost 1 base and J lost 1; bases outside the gene matches: 7.

The V gene is TRBV7-9, the J gene TRBJ2-7, with 8 bases fitting TRBD1. The length of the CDR3 is 16 residues. The ends lost 1 base at V and 6 bases at J; junction bases unmatched: 11. Per the germline V gene, CDR1 is SEHNR and CDR2 is FQNEAQ (reference sequence). This CDR3 is CASSLGTGYESGEQYV. The DNA for the CDR3 is TGTGCCAGCAGCTTAGGGACAGGGTATGAGTCGGGCGAGCAGTACGTC.

A note on this clonotype: Mismatch with germline at one junction end may stem from a read error. The gene calls are TRBV12-3 or TRBV12-4 and TRBJ1-2; D might be TRBD1 (5 bases). The CDR3 has 17 residues. CDR3 residues: CAGSLGPGRPTNYGYTF. The CDR3 DNA reads as TGTGCCGGCAGTTTAGGTCCGGGGCGCCCTACTAACTATGGCTACACCTTC.